A selection of T cell receptor beta chains follows, all from one sample in a study of blood T cell repertoires in COVID-19. Measured with immunoSEQ multiplex PCR; TCRdb has only the in-frame clones, and not every one. Counted here are roughly 100,000 clones, 85% occurring once; the ten biggest clones make up about 3.9%. Material: peripheral blood. Source of these receptors: a man between 45 and 60 years old with acute or convalescent COVID-19. The CDR3 runs from the conserved cysteine through the conserved F or W. The D gene is left open where the match is weak. The listing skips clone size in some rows; elsewhere it reads once, few, many or a size class.

d_gene	j_gene	v_gene	abundance	CDR3nt	CDR3aa
TRBD1	TRBJ1-5	TRBV13	NA	TGTGCCAGCAGCCTGCGACAGGGTGGTAGTCAGCCCCAGCATTTT	CASSLRQGGSQPQHF
TRBD1	TRBJ2-7	TRBV9	NA	TGTGCCAGCAGCGAAACAGGGGTCGGGGAGCAGTACTTC	CASSETGVGEQYF
TRBD1	TRBJ2-1	TRBV5-4	NA	TGTGCCAGCAGCCACCGGGACAGGGCAGGTGAGCAGTTCTTC	CASSHRDRAGEQFF
TRBD1	TRBJ1-2	TRBV9	NA	TGTGCCAGCAGCGTAGATGATAGGGGGCTAGGCTATGGCTACACCTTC	CASSVDDRGLGYGYTF
TRBD1	TRBJ2-1	TRBV9	few	TGTGCCAGCAGCCCAGGGGGTGCCACTAATGAGCAGTTCTTC	CASSPGGATNEQFF
NA	TRBJ1-3	TRBV6-5	NA	TGTGCCAGCAGCCGCACAAGAAGCTCTGGAAACACCATATATTTT	CASSRTRSSGNTIYF
NA	TRBJ1-2	TRBV7-8	NA	TGTGCCAGCAGCGCACACAGGGCTGGGGGTTCTAACTATGGCTACACCTTC	CASSAHRAGGSNYGYTF
NA	TRBJ1-3	TRBV2	NA	TGTGCCAGCAGTGCGGGGATCTCTGGAAACACCATATATTTT	CASSAGISGNTIYF
NA	TRBJ2-2	TRBV30	NA	TGTGCCTGGAGTGTGCAGGACACCGGGGAGCTGTTTTTT	CAWSVQDTGELFF
TRBD2	TRBJ2-5	TRBV14	NA	TGTGCCAGCAGCCAAGCTTGGGTCGAGCGGGACCTCCAAGAGACCCAGTACTTC	CASSQAWVERDLQETQYF
TRBD1	TRBJ1-4	TRBV7-2	NA	TGTGCCAGCAGCTTGAACAGGGGAACTAATGAAAAACTGTTTTTT	CASSLNRGTNEKLFF
TRBD1	TRBJ1-4	TRBV6-4	NA	TGTGCCAGCAGTGATGGACAGGGGGCCTCGAAGAAACTGTTTTTT	CASSDGQGASKKLFF
NA	TRBJ2-1	TRBV5-1	once	TGCGCCAGCAGCACCGAAGCAGGCTACAATGAGCAGTTCTTC	CASSTEAGYNEQFF
NA	TRBJ2-1	TRBV7-6	NA	TGTGCCAGCAGCCCCGACTCCTTTGGCGAGCAGTTCTTC	CASSPDSFGEQFF
TRBD1	TRBJ1-2	TRBV12-5	NA	TGTGCTAGTGGTTTGGGACCCAAAGACAGGGAGATAACTAACTATGGCTACACCTTC	CASGLGPKDREITNYGYTF
TRBD1	TRBJ2-3	TRBV10-3	NA	TGTGCCATCAGTGAGACAGGGGGCACAGATACGCAGTATTTT	CAISETGGTDTQYF
TRBD1	TRBJ1-1	TRBV2	NA	TGTGCCAGCACTAGGGACAGGGGCACTGAAGCTTTCTTT	CASTRDRGTEAFF
NA	TRBJ2-3	TRBV12-3/TRBV12-4	once	TGTGCCAGCAGTCCTTCTCTAGCGGATACGCAGTATTTT	CASSPSLADTQYF
NA	TRBJ2-7	TRBV28	NA	TGTGCCAGCAGTTTACCCCAGGGGCGCTCCTACGAGCAGTACTTC	CASSLPQGRSYEQYF
NA	TRBJ2-7	TRBV28	NA	TGTGCCAGCAGTTCCCCCCCCGAGCGCGGGACGGATAACTACGAGCAGTACTTC	CASSSPPERGTDNYEQYF
NA	TRBJ1-5	TRBV20-1	NA	TGCAGTGCTAGTTCGGGGAGTAGGAGCAATCAGCCCCAGCATTTT	CSASSGSRSNQPQHF
NA	TRBJ1-1	TRBV12-3/TRBV12-4	NA	TGTGCCAGCAGTATCTCGGACACTGAAGCTTTCTTT	CASSISDTEAFF
NA	TRBJ2-1	TRBV14	NA	TGTGCCAGCAGCCAAGCCAGCTACAATGAGCAGTTCTTC	CASSQASYNEQFF
NA	TRBJ1-1	TRBV6-5	NA	TGTGCCAGCAGTTACTCGAACGGGTACACTGAAGCTTTCTTT	CASSYSNGYTEAFF
NA	TRBJ2-3	TRBV3-1/TRBV3-2	NA	TGTGCCAGCAGCCAAAGGGGGGGTTTGGCCGCAGATACGCAGTATTTT	CASSQRGGLAADTQYF
NA	TRBJ2-3	TRBV2	NA	TGTGCCAGCAGTGAATCAGGAACCCCCCCAGATACGCAGTATTTT	CASSESGTPPDTQYF
TRBD1	TRBJ2-5	TRBV12-3/TRBV12-4	NA	TGTGCCAGCAGTTTAACAGGGGGAGAGACCCAGTACTTC	CASSLTGGETQYF
NA	TRBJ2-7	TRBV28	NA	TGTGCCAGCAGTTTAGAGGGAGTCGACGAGCAGTACTTC	CASSLEGVDEQYF
NA	TRBJ1-5	TRBV10-3	NA	TGTGCCATCAGTGAGTCGGGGGGAGACCAGGGACAGCCCCAGCATTTT	CAISESGGDQGQPQHF
TRBD2	TRBJ2-1	TRBV10-3	NA	TGTGCCATCAGCCGCCTTAGCGGGGGATCCAATGAGCAGTTCTTC	CAISRLSGGSNEQFF
TRBD1	TRBJ2-5	TRBV7-3	NA	TGTGCCAGCAGCTTAAACCAGGGGGCCGAGACCCAGTACTTC	CASSLNQGAETQYF
NA	TRBJ2-4	TRBV11-3	NA	TGTGCCAGCAGCTACCGAGGGCAGAGAATAGCCAAAAACATTCAGTACTTC	CASSYRGQRIAKNIQYF
NA	TRBJ1-1	TRBV5-5	few	TGTGCCAGCAGCTTGGTGGCCCAGTTGAACACTGAAGCTTTCTTT	CASSLVAQLNTEAFF
NA	TRBJ1-2	TRBV2	NA	TGTGCCAGCGAGGGTGCAGGCTACACCTTC	CASEGAGYTF
TRBD1	TRBJ1-4	TRBV3-1/TRBV3-2	once	TGTGCCAGCAGCCAGGGGACAGGGGGCACTAATGAAAAACTGTTTTTT	CASSQGTGGTNEKLFF
NA	TRBJ1-1	TRBV7-8	NA	TGTGCCAGCAGTTCCCAAGGGGGCACTGAAGCTTTCTTT	CASSSQGGTEAFF
TRBD2	TRBJ2-1	TRBV9	NA	TGTGCCAGCAGCCCCCGAGAAGGAGCGGCGGGAGATGGGTTCTTC	CASSPREGAAGDGFF